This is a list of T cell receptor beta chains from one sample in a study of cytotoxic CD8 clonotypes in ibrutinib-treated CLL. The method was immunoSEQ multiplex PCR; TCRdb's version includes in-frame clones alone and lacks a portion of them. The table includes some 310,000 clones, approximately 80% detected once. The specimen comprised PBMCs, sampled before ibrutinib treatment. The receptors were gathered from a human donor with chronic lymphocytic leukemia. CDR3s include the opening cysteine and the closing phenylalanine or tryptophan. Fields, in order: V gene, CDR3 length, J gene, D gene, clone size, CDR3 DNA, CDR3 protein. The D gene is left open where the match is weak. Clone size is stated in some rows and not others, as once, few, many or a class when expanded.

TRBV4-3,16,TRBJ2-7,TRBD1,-,TGCGCCAGCAGCCAAGATGGAACAGGGGATTGGTACGAGCAGTACTTC,CASSQDGTGDWYEQYF
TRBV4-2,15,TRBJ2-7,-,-,TGTGCCAGCAGCCCCTACAGAGGGGGCTCCTACGAGCAGTACTTC,CASSPYRGGSYEQYF
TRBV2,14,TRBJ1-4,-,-,TGTGCCAGCAGTGGTCAAGCAACTAATGAAAAACTGTTTTTT,CASSGQATNEKLFF
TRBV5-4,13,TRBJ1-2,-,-,TGTGCCAGCAACTATTGGGGGAAATATGGCTACACCTTC,CASNYWGKYGYTF
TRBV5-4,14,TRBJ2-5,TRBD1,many,TGTGCCAGCAGCCTGACAGGGATCCAAGAGACCCAGTACTTC,CASSLTGIQETQYF
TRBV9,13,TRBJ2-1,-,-,TGTGCCAGCAGCTCCTTTTTGGGCAATGAGCAGTTCTTC,CASSSFLGNEQFF
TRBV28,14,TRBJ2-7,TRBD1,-,TGTGCCAGCAGTTTTGGGACAGCTCCCTACGAGCAGTACTTC,CASSFGTAPYEQYF
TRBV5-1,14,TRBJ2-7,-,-,TGCGCCAGCAGCTTATCGGCCAACTCCTACGAGCAGTACTTC,CASSLSANSYEQYF
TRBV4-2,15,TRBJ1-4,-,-,TGTGCCAGCAGCCAAGAAGCAGGAACTAATGAAAAACTGTTTTTT,CASSQEAGTNEKLFF
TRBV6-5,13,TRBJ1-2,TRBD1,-,TGTGCCAGCAGCCGCGGGACAGGGCATGGCTACACCTTC,CASSRGTGHGYTF
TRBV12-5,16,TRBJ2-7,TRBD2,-,TGTGCTAGTGGTTTCCTGACTAGCGGGTCATTCTACGAGCAGTACTTC,CASGFLTSGSFYEQYF
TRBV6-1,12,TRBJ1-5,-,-,TGTGCCAGCAGTGAACGTGGTCAGCCCCAGCATTTT,CASSERGQPQHF
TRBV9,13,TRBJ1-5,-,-,TGTGCCAGCAGCGTTGACAGCGAGCAGCCCCAGCATTTT,CASSVDSEQPQHF
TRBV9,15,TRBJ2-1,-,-,TGTGCCAGCAGCGTAAGGGAGTCCCTGTACAATGAGCAGTTCTTC,CASSVRESLYNEQFF
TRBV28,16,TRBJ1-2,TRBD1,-,TGTGCCAGCAGTCACGGGACAGGGGTTCCTGGGGAAGGCTACACCTTC,CASSHGTGVPGEGYTF
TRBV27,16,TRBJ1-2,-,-,TGTGCCAGCAATTTATCCGGACGGGGGACGATTTATGGCTACACCTTC,CASNLSGRGTIYGYTF
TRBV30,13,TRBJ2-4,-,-,TGTGCCTACCACCCGTGGGGGAAAAACATTCAGTACTTC,CAYHPWGKNIQYF
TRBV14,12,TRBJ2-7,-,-,TGTGCCAGCAGCCGCGCTCCTTACGAGCAGTACTTC,CASSRAPYEQYF
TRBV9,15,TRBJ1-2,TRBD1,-,TGTGCCAGCAGCGCCCGGACAGGGGCTAACTATGGCTACACCTTC,CASSARTGANYGYTF
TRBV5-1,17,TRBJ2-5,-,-,TGCGCCAGCAGCTTGGGTGGCCACGGGCAGGGACAAGAGACCCAGTACTTC,CASSLGGHGQGQETQYF
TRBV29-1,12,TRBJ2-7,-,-,TGCAGCGGGAGGGATTCCACCTACGAGCAGTACTTC,CSGRDSTYEQYF
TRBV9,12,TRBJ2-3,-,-,TGTGCCAGCAGCGTGAGTACAGATACGCAGTATTTT,CASSVSTDTQYF
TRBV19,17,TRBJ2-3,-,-,TGTGCCAGTAGTACTCCGGGCCGAACAAAAGGGACAGATACGCAGTATTTT,CASSTPGRTKGTDTQYF
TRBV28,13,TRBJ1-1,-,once,TGTGCCAGCAGTTTATCACAGTACACTGAAGCTTTCTTT,CASSLSQYTEAFF
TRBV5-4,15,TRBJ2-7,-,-,TGTGCCAGCAGCTTGGATGGGCAGGTGGGTTACGAGCAGTACTTC,CASSLDGQVGYEQYF
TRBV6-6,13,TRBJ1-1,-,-,TGTGCCAGCTTGGAGCGGGAGAACACTGAAGCTTTCTTT,CASLERENTEAFF
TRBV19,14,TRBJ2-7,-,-,TGTGCCAGTAGTAAGCGCCAGCTGGGCCACGAGCAGTACTTC,CASSKRQLGHEQYF
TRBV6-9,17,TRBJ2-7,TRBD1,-,TGTGCCAGCAGTTATACCCACTTGGGACAGGGGGTCCACGAGCAGTACTTC,CASSYTHLGQGVHEQYF
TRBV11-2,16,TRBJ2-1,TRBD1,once,TGTGCCAGCAGCAAGGGCGGGACAGGGTTCCTCAATGAGCAGTTCTTC,CASSKGGTGFLNEQFF
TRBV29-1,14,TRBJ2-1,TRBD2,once,TGCAGCGTTGTTAAAGCGGGATGGGGTAATGAGCAGTTCTTC,CSVVKAGWGNEQFF
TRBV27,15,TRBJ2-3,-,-,TGTGCCAGCAGTTTATACGGGAGTGGCACAGATACGCAGTATTTT,CASSLYGSGTDTQYF
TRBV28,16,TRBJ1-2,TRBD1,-,TGTGCCAGCAGCCCTTTCTCAGACAGGGCTCTTTATGGCTACACCTTC,CASSPFSDRALYGYTF
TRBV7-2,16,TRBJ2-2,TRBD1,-,TGTGCCAGCAGCTTGTTCAGGGGGCCCGGCTCCGGGGAGCTGTTTTTT,CASSLFRGPGSGELFF
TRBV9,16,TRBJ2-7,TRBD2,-,TGTGCCAGCAGCCGTGGACTAGCGGGAGGTGCTCTGGAGCAGTACTTC,CASSRGLAGGALEQYF
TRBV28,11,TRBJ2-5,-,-,TGTGCCAGCAGTTTAACGGAGACCCAGTACTTC,CASSLTETQYF
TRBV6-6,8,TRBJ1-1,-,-,TGTGCCAGCGGTAAAGCTTTCTTT,CASGKAFF
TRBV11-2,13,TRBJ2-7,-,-,TGTGCCAGCAGCGACTGGGACACCTACGAGCAGTACTTC,CASSDWDTYEQYF
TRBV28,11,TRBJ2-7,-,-,TGTGCCAGCAGTCAAGCGTACGAGCAGTACTTC,CASSQAYEQYF
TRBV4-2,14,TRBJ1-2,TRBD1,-,TGTGCCAGCAGCCCTCGACAGGGGAACTATGGCTACACCTTC,CASSPRQGNYGYTF
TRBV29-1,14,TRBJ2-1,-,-,TGCAGCGTTGGGCGACAGGTGGCCTACAATGAGCAGTTCTTC,CSVGRQVAYNEQFF
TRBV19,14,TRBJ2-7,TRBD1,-,TGTGCCAGTAGTTCCGGGACAGTTTCCTACGAGCAGTACTTC,CASSSGTVSYEQYF